Described below is a single TCR beta chain sequence and its context. Its antigen is currently unknown. TCRdb redid the calling of the 5' RACE reads with MiXCR, one entry per CDR3 protein. Among a few hundred thousand distinct CDR3 sequences listed, approximately 20% were seen once. The data are from a study of CD8 T cells in ankylosing spondylitis. General study findings and limits: Characteristic, it appeared, of ankylosing spondylitis blood was a TCR beta motif of eight highly homologous variants.

Germline V gives CDR1 MDHEN, CDR2 SYDVKM. The CDR3 is made up of 16 amino acids. Trimming at V came to 6 bases and at J to 9 bases, leaving 14 bases not matched to a gene. The TCR comes from a male donor with ankylosing spondylitis. Material for sequencing was blood, either unsorted or a sorted T cell fraction (not recorded which). This chain connects TRBV28 to TRBJ2-1; 10 nucleotides agree with TRBD2. The CDR3 bases are TGTGCCAGCAGCTTCCTAGGGTCTAGCGGGAGCCGTGAGCAGTTCTTC. It translates to CASSFLGSSGSREQFF. Looking up the rest from reference TRBV28 and TRBJ2-1 gives the full variable domain: DVKVTQSSRYLVKRTGEKVFLECVQDMDHENMFWYRQDPGLGLRLIYFSYDVKMKEKGDIPEGYSVSREKKERFSLILESASTNQTSMYLCASSFLGSSGSREQFFGPGTRLTVL.